There are many counts of the clone carrying this T cell receptor (beta chain). Its specificity is unknown. The CDR3 loop spans 13 amino acids. Germline-derived CDR1 and CDR2 are GTSNPN and SVGIG (reference sequence). Unmatched junction bases numbered 3, after V lost 4 bases and J lost 0 bases. The data were obtained in a study of Graves' ophthalmopathy and Graves' hyperthyroidism. Study findings and constraints: Most thyroid clonotypes with frequency above 0.001 were detected in blood too.

CDR3 regions of TCR beta were amplified from RNA transcripts. The authors performed first-round RT-PCR with HTBI primers and then a second-round multiplex PCR. One entry per CDR3 protein results from TCRdb running MiXCR on the multiplex PCR reads. The table has hundreds of thousands of distinct CDR3 sequences, over 20% seen once. Aged 18 to 65, hyperthyroidism patients had new diagnoses of under 2 months' duration. The clonotype comes from a woman aged 18-29 years with stable Graves' hyperthyroidism. Some clones in this sample may be carry-over from other donors' samples. The chain couples TRBV30 to TRBJ2-7; the match to TRBD1 covers 7 bases. Specimen: peripheral blood. CDR3 region: CAWTGTVSYEQYF. As DNA, the CDR3 is TGTGCCTGGACCGGGACAGTCTCCTACGAGCAGTACTTC.